This T cell receptor beta chain was obtained from a study of blood T cell repertoires in COVID-19. Across the whole study: COVID-19 samples from acute and convalescent phases originated in the United States, Italy and Spain.

In the source study's methods: Estimated nucleated cell counts came from reference gene primer amplification. Generated by immunoSEQ multiplex PCR, the TCRdb table keeps only in-frame clones and is missing some. V, J and clone size are taken as reported in that table, and D and trimming were inferred from the DNA itself. The data hold some 150,000 clones, with 84% observed a single time. The trim removed 2 bases at V and 5 bases at J, leaving 4 bases unmatched. Per the germline V gene, CDR1 is MNHEY and CDR2 is SVGAGI. The CDR3 contains 14 residues. V usage is TRBV6-5 and J usage is TRBJ2-7, with TRBD1 identical over 9 bases. This receptor was obtained from a human donor in a cohort sampled during active COVID-19. Sequencing was done on a sample of peripheral blood. CDR3 DNA sequence: TGTGCCAGCAGTTACGGGACAGGGCCTCACGAGCAGTACTTC. Its translation: CASSYGTGPHEQYF.